This TCR beta chain came from a study of spatial heterogeneity in lung cancer. The time point here: sample taken at primary tumor resection. The donor group consisted of under 90 patients who had untreated, early-stage non-small cell lung cancer. Material for sequencing was whole RNA from tumor, nontumor lung or frozen PBMC, left unsorted. Study results and limitations: Counts of expanded intratumoral alpha and beta TCRs tracked tumor mutation counts.

Ten or more counts support this clonotype. The antigen is not known. MiXCR, applied by TCRdb to the 5' RACE reads, yields one record per CDR3 protein. Of some 10,000 distinct CDR3 sequences in the sample, roughly 6.3% are singletons; the top ten hold around 9.1%. The clonotype was recovered from a male donor with early-stage non-small cell lung cancer. The source material was lung tumor tissue, sampled at surgery.

DNA for the CDR3: TGCGCCAGCAGCGTAGGGGATAGGACAGATACGCAGTATTTT. Translating gives CASSVGDRTDTQYF. The gene calls are TRBV5-1 and TRBJ2-3, with a possible D match to TRBD1 (5 bases). Between the trimmed V and J ends, which lost 4 bases and 3 bases, there was a span of 12 bases. The CDR3 loop spans 14 amino acids. Germline CDR1 is SGHRS and CDR2 is YFSETQ.